The entry below gives a single TCR beta chain sequence along with its context. Its cognate antigen is unknown. These data are taken from a study of blood T cells in healthy people across ages. Whole-study findings and limits: The CMV status of each donor remained undetermined, and this could have confounded shifts in expanded clonotypes.

A second PCR, run for roughly 7 to 12 cycles, used a sample-barcoded 5' primer plus a J-beta primer mix. TCRdb redid the calling of the 5' RACE reads with MiXCR, one entry per CDR3 protein. In the table there are 550,000 to 600,000 distinct CDR3 sequences, 25% to 30% of which are singletons. The CDR3 consists of 15 residues. The germline V gene encodes CDR1 LGHDT and CDR2 YNNKEL (reference sequence). V gave up 3 bases and J gave up 1 base, with 11 bases separating them. V and J are TRBV3-1 and TRBJ2-3; D not certain. The specimen sequenced was blood. The sequence derives from a woman in her 70s in good health. CDR3 sequence reads: CASSHSVPGTDTQYF. CDR3 DNA sequence: TGTGCCAGCAGCCACTCTGTGCCCGGCACAGATACGCAGTATTTT.